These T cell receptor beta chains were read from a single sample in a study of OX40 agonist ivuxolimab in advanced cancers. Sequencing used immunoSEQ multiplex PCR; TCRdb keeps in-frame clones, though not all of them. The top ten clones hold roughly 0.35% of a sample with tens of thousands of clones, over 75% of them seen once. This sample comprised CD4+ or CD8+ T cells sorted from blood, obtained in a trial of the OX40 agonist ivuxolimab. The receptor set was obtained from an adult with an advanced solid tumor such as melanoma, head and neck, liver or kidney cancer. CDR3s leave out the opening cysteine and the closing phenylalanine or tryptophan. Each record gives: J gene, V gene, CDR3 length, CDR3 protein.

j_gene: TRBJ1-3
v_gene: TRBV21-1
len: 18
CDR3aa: ASSKEYVPFDFLSGNTIY

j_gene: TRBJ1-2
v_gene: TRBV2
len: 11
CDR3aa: ANSDRQPYGYT

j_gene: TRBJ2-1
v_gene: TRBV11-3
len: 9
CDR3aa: ASSVGNEQF

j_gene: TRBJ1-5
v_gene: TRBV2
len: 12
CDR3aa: ASRQDRTPSAQH

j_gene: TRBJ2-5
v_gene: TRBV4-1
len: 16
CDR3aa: ASSQSQPPPTGKETQY

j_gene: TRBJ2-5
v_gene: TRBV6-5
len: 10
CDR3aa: ASSQGIETQY

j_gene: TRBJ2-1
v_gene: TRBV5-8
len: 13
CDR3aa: ASSRGTASYNEQF

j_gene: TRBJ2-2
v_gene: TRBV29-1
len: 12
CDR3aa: SVEGAGNTGELF

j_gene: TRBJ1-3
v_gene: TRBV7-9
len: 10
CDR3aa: ASSLGGNTIY

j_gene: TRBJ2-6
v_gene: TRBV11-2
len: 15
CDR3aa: ASSHGTGMSGANVLT

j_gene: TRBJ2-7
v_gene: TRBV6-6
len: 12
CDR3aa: ASSYMTGSYEQY

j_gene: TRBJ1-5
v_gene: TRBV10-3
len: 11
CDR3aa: AISKGSNQPQH

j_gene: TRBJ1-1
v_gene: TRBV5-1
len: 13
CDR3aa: ASSLAQVPGAEAF

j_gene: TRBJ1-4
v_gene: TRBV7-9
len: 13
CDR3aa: ASSGGTGLNEKLF

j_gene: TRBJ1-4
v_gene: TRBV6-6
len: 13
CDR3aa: ASSYSGQGNEKLF

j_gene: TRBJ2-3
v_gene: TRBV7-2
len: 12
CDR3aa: ASSFMGSTDTQY

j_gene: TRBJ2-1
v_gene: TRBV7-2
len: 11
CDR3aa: ASSSQARTGQF

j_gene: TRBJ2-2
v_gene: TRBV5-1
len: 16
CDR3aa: ASSLLLAGAVNTGELF

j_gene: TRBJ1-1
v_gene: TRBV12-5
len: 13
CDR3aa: ASGLVLGRNTEAF

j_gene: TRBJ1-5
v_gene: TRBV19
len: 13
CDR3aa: ASRAGPRSNQPQH

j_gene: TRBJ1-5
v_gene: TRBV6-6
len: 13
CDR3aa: ATQFGGGSNQPQH

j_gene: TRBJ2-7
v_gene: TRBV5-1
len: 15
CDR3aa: ASSGGGRSRHSYEQY

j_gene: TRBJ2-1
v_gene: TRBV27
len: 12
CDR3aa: ASSSPGGYNEQF

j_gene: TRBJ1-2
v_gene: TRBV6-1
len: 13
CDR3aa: ASSRSRTGTGGYT

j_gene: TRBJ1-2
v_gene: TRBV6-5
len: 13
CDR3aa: ASSYGAGGYYGYT

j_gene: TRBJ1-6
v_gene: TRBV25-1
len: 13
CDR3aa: ASSVHRGGGSPLH

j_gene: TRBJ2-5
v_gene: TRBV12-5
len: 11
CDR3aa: ASGLGGRGTQY

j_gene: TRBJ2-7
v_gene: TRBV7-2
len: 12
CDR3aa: ASSLRQLAYEQY

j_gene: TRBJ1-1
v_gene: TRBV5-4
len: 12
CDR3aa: ASSSTVMNTEAF

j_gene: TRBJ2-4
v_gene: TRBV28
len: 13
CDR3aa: ASSPPVLAKNIQY

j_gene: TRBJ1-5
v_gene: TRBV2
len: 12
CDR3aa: ASRGETVSMPQH

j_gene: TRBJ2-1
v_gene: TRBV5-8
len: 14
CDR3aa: ASSLQRGASYNEQF

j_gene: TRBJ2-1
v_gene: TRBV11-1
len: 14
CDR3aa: ASSLADGTYRNEQF

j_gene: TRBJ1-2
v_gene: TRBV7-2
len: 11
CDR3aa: ASSQDRVGGYT

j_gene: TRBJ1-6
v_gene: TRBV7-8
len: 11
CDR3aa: ASSREGNSPLH

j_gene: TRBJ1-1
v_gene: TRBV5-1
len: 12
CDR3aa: ASSLEVVGTEAF

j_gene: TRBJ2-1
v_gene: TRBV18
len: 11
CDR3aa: ASSLEQGNEQF

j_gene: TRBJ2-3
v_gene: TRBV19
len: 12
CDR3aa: ASSKTGGADTQY

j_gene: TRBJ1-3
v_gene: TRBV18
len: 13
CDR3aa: ASSPNRGQGNTIY

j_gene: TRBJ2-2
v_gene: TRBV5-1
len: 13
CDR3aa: ASSLTVGGGGELF

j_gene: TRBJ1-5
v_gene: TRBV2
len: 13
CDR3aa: ASSRQGGSGQPQH

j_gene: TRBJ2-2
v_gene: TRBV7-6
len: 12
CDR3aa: ASSLAGAHGELF